The 29 T cell receptor beta chains below all came from one sample that was sequenced in a study of glioma-infiltrating T cells after dendritic cell vaccination. The method was immunoSEQ multiplex PCR; TCRdb's version includes in-frame clones alone and lacks a portion of them. The table lists tens of thousands of clones, over 70% of them singletons. The sequenced sample was blood, obtained before dendritic cell vaccination. All receptors come from a human donor with glioblastoma.

This clone occurred once. The CDR3 coding sequence is TGTGCCAGCAGCTCGGGACTAGCGGGGGGTAAAGAGACCCAGTACTTC. It translates to CASSSGLAGGKETQYF. V gene TRBV7-2 combines with J gene TRBJ2-5; 15 bases line up with TRBD2. Germline lookup yields CDR1 SGHTA and CDR2 FQGNSA. V was pared by 4 bases and J by 3 bases, with 3 bases of the junction left unmatched. This CDR3 comprises 16 residues.

The V gene is TRBV5-1, the J gene TRBJ2-5; the match to TRBD1 covers 7 bases. The CDR3 totals 14 residues. Trimming took 0 bases from V and 3 from J; bases not matched to a gene: 2. Germline values: CDR1 SGHRS, CDR2 YFSETQ. DNA for the CDR3: TGCGCCAGCAGCTTGGCTACAGGGGAAGAGACCCAGTACTTC. Amino acids: CASSLATGEETQYF.

This chain connects TRBV7-8 to TRBJ1-2, with D possibly TRBD1 on 6 matching bases. The CDR3 is 18 amino acids. V lost 5 bases and J 8 bases, leaving 30 bases between the germline ends. Germline V gives CDR1 SGHVS, CDR2 FQNEAQ. The CDR3 region is CASSLRGGVGGLSRGYTF. The CDR3 bases are TGTGCCAGCAGCCTCCGGGGGGGGGTTGGGGGGCTATCCAGGGGCTACACCTTC.

The V call is TRBV12-5, the J call TRBJ2-5, with 12 bases lining up with TRBD2. The CDR3 has 16 amino acids. V trimming: 1 base; J trimming: 2 bases; junction bases outside the gene matches: 2. Germline lookup yields CDR1 LGHNT and CDR2 FRNRAP. The CDR3 here is CASGLGTSGEQETQYF. The DNA for the CDR3 is TGTGCTAGTGGTTTGGGGACTAGCGGGGAGCAAGAGACCCAGTACTTC. Variable domain in full (rest from reference TRBV12-5 and TRBJ2-5): DARVTQTPRHKVTEMGQEVTMRCQPILGHNTVFWYRQTMMQGLELLAYFRNRAPLDDSGMPKDRFSAEMPDATLATLKIQPSEPRDSAVYFCASGLGTSGEQETQYFGPGTRLLVL.

The J gene is TRBJ1-2, the V gene TRBV19; TRBD1 agrees at 7 bases. Trimming took 3 bases from V and 2 from J; bases not matched to a gene: 6. Germline CDR1 reads LNHDA; CDR2 reads SQIVND (reference sequence). The CDR3 consists of 15 residues. DNA of the CDR3: TGTGCCAGTAGTATGGGCTTGGGACAGAACTATGGCTACACCTTC. The encoded protein is CASSMGLGQNYGYTF.

This sequence joins TRBV5-1 and TRBJ1-2; TRBD1 agrees at 10 bases. The CDR3 is 12 amino acids. With V trimmed by 7 bases and J by 3 bases, 0 bases remained unmatched. Germline CDR1 is SGHRS and CDR2 is YFSETQ. In nucleotides, the CDR3 is TGCGCCAGCGGACAGGGGGACTATGGCTACACCTTC. This encodes CASGQGDYGYTF.

This clone was seen once. CDR3 region: CASSLRANYGYTF. Here the CDR3 DNA reads TGTGCCAGCAGCTTACGGGCTAACTATGGCTACACCTTC. The chain couples TRBV11-2 to TRBJ1-2; D is unresolved. Germline V gene lookup returns CDR1 SGHAT and CDR2 FQNNGV. The CDR3 runs 13 residues. The V gene lost 2 bases and the J gene lost 0 bases, with 4 bases spanning the gap.

The rearrangement joins TRBV5-1 to TRBJ2-5; the D gene is possibly TRBD2 (5 bases). Germline lookup yields CDR1 SGHRS and CDR2 YFSETQ. Trimming shortened V by 7 bases and J by 5 bases, and 18 bases separated the two germline ends. CDR3 length: 14 residues. In nucleotides, the CDR3 is TGCGCCAGCTCTAGGGAGAGGGCCTATGAGACCCAGTACTTC. Amino acid sequence: CASSRERAYETQYF.

The chain couples TRBV7-8 to TRBJ1-2; no clear D. V shed 0 bases and J shed 4 bases, with 6 bases lying between them. The CDR3 sequence is 13 residues long. Per germline, CDR1 SGHVS and CDR2 FQNEAQ. CDR3 bases: TGTGCCAGCAGCTTAGCGGCTGGCTATGGCTACACCTTC. It codes for CASSLAAGYGYTF.

This clone was counted a few times. J is TRBJ2-3 and V is TRBV19; 12 nucleotides match TRBD2. The trim removed 6 bases at V and 4 bases at J, leaving 5 bases unmatched. The V gene's germline CDR1 is LNHDA and CDR2 SQIVND (reference sequence). This CDR3 region has 15 residues. Written as DNA, the CDR3 is TGTGCCAGTAGGACTAGCGGGAGAGTCTCAGATACGCAGTATTTT. As protein: CASRTSGRVSDTQYF.

The chain employs TRBV6-1 and TRBJ2-7; 7 nucleotides line up with TRBD1. This CDR3 has 15 residues. Per germline, CDR1 MNHNS and CDR2 SASEGT. Trimming at V came to 4 bases and at J to 3 bases, leaving 9 bases not matched to a gene. CDR3 in amino acids: CASSGTDRASYEQYV. Here the CDR3 DNA reads TGTGCCAGCAGTGGTACCGACAGGGCGAGCTACGAGCAGTACGTC.

The V gene is TRBV5-1, the J gene TRBJ1-3; D is uncertain. The CDR3 sequence is 16 residues long. CDR1 and CDR2 (germline): SGHRS, YFSETQ. V gave up 5 bases and J gave up 1 base, with 16 bases separating them. The CDR3 loop reads CASRPGTIASGNTIYF. Here the CDR3 DNA reads TGCGCCAGCAGGCCCGGAACTATCGCGTCTGGAAACACCATATATTTT.

The rearrangement joins TRBV19 to TRBJ2-5; no firm D call. CDR1 and CDR2 from the germline V gene are LNHDA and SQIVND (reference sequence). Trimming took 5 bases from V and 2 from J, leaving 9 bases between them. The CDR3 is 13 residues long. This chain's CDR3 is CASSVLRQETQYF. CDR3 sequence (DNA): TGTGCCAGTAGTGTACTACGGCAAGAGACCCAGTACTTC.

In its sample, this clone was seen once. The chain links TRBV15 to TRBJ1-3, with unresolved D. The CDR3 extends over 14 amino acids. Germline CDR1 is LNHNV and CDR2 is YYDKDF (reference sequence). V was clipped by 5 bases and J by 5 bases, with 13 bases between them. This CDR3 is CATSASNYRNTIYF. CDR3 nucleotide sequence: TGTGCCACCAGCGCCAGTAACTATAGAAACACCATATATTTT.

The sample holds one count of this clone. V is TRBV29-1 and J is TRBJ2-1; TRBD1 might be the D (5 bases). Germline CDR1 SQVTM, CDR2 ANQGSEA. The CDR3 runs 12 residues. V gave up 7 bases and J gave up 7 bases, with 14 bases separating them. CDR3 bases: TGCAGCGCCGAAGGACAAGCGAATGAGCAGTTCTTC. Amino acids: CSAEGQANEQFF.

The chain links TRBV5-1 to TRBJ2-3; 14 nucleotides align to TRBD2. The CDR3 sequence is 17 residues long. Germline V gene sequence: CDR1 SGHRS, CDR2 YFSETQ. J gave up 9 bases and V 3 bases, and 12 bases lay outside the gene matches. This CDR3 is CASSWGLAGDKGDTQYF. In nucleotides, the CDR3 is TGCGCCAGCAGCTGGGGACTAGCGGGAGACAAGGGAGACACGCAGTATTTT.

The chain recombines TRBV5-1 with TRBJ2-2; 8 nucleotides agree with TRBD1. CDR1 is SGHRS and CDR2 is YFSETQ in the germline V gene. V gave up 7 bases and J gave up 7 bases; unmatched junction bases: 9. This CDR3 comprises 14 residues. CDR3 sequence reads: CASHPLQGVGELFF. The CDR3 DNA sequence: TGCGCCAGCCACCCCTTACAGGGGGTCGGGGAGCTGTTTTTT.

The chain couples TRBV2 to TRBJ1-5; TRBD1 aligns across 11 bases. Looked up from germline, CDR1 is SNHLY and CDR2 is FYNNEI. V shed 6 bases and J 4 bases; nucleotides not matched to a gene: 5. This CDR3 is 15 amino acids long. CDR3 nucleotide sequence: TGTGCCAGCAGCGGTGGGACAGGGGGAAATCAGCCCCAGCATTTT. This codes for CASSGGTGGNQPQHF. Drawing the rest from reference TRBV2 and TRBJ1-5, the complete variable domain is EPEVTQTPSHQVTQMGQEVILRCVPISNHLYFYWYRQILGQKVEFLVSFYNNEISEKSEIFDDQFSVERPDGSNFTLKIRSTKLEDSAMYFCASSGGTGGNQPQHFGDGTRLSIL.

The chain employs TRBV27 and TRBJ1-2; TRBD1 matches at 7 bases. V lost 6 bases to trimming and J lost 7 bases; unmatched junction nucleotides: 20. CDR1 MNHEY and CDR2 SMNVEV come from the germline V gene (reference sequence). The CDR3 length is 17 residues. CDR3 protein: CASSSDRVGLLGSGYTF. In nucleotides, the CDR3 is TGTGCCAGCAGCTCAGACAGGGTTGGCCTCTTGGGGAGTGGCTACACCTTC.

CDR3 region: CASSQMRGSTDTQYF. In DNA, the CDR3 is TGTGCCAGCAGCCAGATGCGAGGCAGCACAGATACGCAGTATTTT. The chain combines TRBV7-9 with TRBJ2-3, with D unresolved. This CDR3 contains 15 residues. Germline V lookup: CDR1 SEHNR, CDR2 FQNEAQ (reference sequence). V was cut by 5 bases and J by 0 bases, with 12 bases left in between.

The chain carries TRBV11-2 and TRBJ2-3; 7 nucleotides agree with TRBD2. The CDR3 spans 17 residues. Germline values: CDR1 SGHAT, CDR2 FQNNGV. Germline trimming cut 0 bases from V and 1 base from J; bases unmatched to any gene: 7. This CDR3 reads CASSLEYGGSRTDTQYF. The CDR3, as DNA: TGTGCCAGCAGCTTAGAATACGGCGGGAGCCGCACAGATACGCAGTATTTT.

This chain uses TRBV2 with TRBJ2-2; 12 bases align to TRBD2. Germline loops: CDR1 SNHLY, CDR2 FYNNEI. V was clipped by 6 bases and J by 7 bases; unmatched bases: 12. The CDR3 totals 17 residues. The CDR3 loop is CASRELAGGVRNGELFF. CDR3 nucleotides: TGTGCCAGCAGAGAACTAGCGGGGGGCGTTCGGAACGGGGAGCTGTTTTTT.

V and J are TRBV4-1 and TRBJ1-5; 7 nucleotides align to TRBD1. V gave up 5 bases and J gave up 4 bases; unmatched junction bases: 8. Per germline, CDR1 MGHRA and CDR2 YSYEKL. The CDR3 loop spans 15 amino acids. CDR3 in amino acids: CASSSQTGFNQPQHF. In nucleotides, the CDR3 is TGCGCCAGCAGCTCCCAGACAGGGTTTAATCAGCCCCAGCATTTT.

The chain's CDR3 is CASSVRLFTDTQYF. CDR3 in DNA: TGTGCCAGCAGTGTCCGACTCTTCACAGATACGCAGTATTTT. This rearrangement joins TRBV2 to TRBJ2-3; D not certain. Germline V gene sequence: CDR1 SNHLY, CDR2 FYNNEI. V gave up 4 bases and J gave up 2 bases, with 10 bases separating them. The CDR3 totals 14 residues.

This rearrangement joins TRBV4-2 to TRBJ1-4; no clear D. Germline values: CDR1 LGHNA, CDR2 YNFKEQ. Trimming removed 0 bases from V and 0 bases from J, with 11 bases in between. The CDR3 spans 17 residues. This CDR3 reads CASSQDLGSATNEKLFF. Written as DNA, the CDR3 is TGTGCCAGCAGCCAAGATCTCGGTTCTGCAACTAATGAAAAACTGTTTTTT.

The chain has TRBV5-6 and TRBJ2-3; 7 nucleotides line up with TRBD1. Unmatched junction bases numbered 4, after V lost 0 bases and J lost 6 bases. CDR1 SGHDT and CDR2 YYEEEE come from the germline V gene. The CDR3 is made up of 14 amino acids. The chain's CDR3 is CASSLGGGLDTQYF. In DNA form, the CDR3 reads TGTGCCAGCAGCTTGGGAGGGGGCTTGGATACGCAGTATTTT.

The rearrangement joins TRBV4-2 to TRBJ2-3, with 10 bases that match TRBD2. CDR3 length equals 15 residues. Germline V gene lookup returns CDR1 LGHNA and CDR2 YNFKEQ. V lost 0 bases, J lost 4 bases, and 1 base stayed unmatched. For the CDR3, the DNA is TGTGCCAGCAGCCAAGAAGCGGGGGGGCCAGATACGCAGTATTTT. Translation gives CASSQEAGGPDTQYF.

J is TRBJ1-2 and V is TRBV2, with TRBD1 matching 10 bases. The CDR3 loop spans 18 amino acids. Trimming took 4 bases from V and 4 from J; bases not matched to a gene: 15. Germline loops: CDR1 SNHLY, CDR2 FYNNEI. CDR3 sequence: CASSGPRDRGVTRYGYTF. The CDR3, as DNA: TGTGCCAGCAGTGGACCTAGGGACAGGGGTGTTACTCGCTATGGCTACACCTTC.

The chain links TRBV5-1 to TRBJ1-5; D is possibly TRBD1 (5 bases). The CDR3 totals 14 residues. Looked up from germline, CDR1 is SGHRS and CDR2 is YFSETQ. V was cut by 1 base and J by 7 bases, with 12 bases left in between. CDR3 residues: CASSLLPGNQPQHF. In DNA form, the CDR3 reads TGCGCCAGCAGCTTGCTGCCAGGGAACCAGCCCCAGCATTTT.